A single sample gave rise to the 8 T cell receptor beta chains below, sequenced in a study of blood T cell repertoires in COVID-19 (dated by TCRdb to about 2020). Library construction relied on the immunoSEQ multiplex PCR assay. TCRdb mirrors the immuneACCESS table, restricted to in-frame sequences. Some clones are absent from its copies; in checked studies, under half trace to an unresolved V gene, and the reason for the others is unknown. A total of fewer than 80,000 clones appear in this sample, 74% of them only once. The ten largest clones add up to about 30% of the sample. Sequencing was done on a sample of peripheral blood. Source of these receptors: a woman of 80 years or more with acute or convalescent COVID-19.

The chain carries TRBV28 and TRBJ1-4, with 10 bases matching TRBD1. There are 15 residues in the CDR3. Germline CDR1 reads MDHEN; CDR2 reads SYDVKM. Trimming at V came to 4 bases and at J to 6 bases, leaving 5 bases not matched to a gene. CDR3 amino acids: CASSSSGTGDEKLFF. DNA of the CDR3: TGTGCCAGCAGTTCGTCCGGGACAGGGGATGAAAAACTGTTTTTT.

The chain has TRBV5-1 and TRBJ2-1; no definite D call. The CDR3 totals 12 residues. Trimming left V 0 bases short and J 9 bases short, with 7 bases between. CDR1 is SGHRS and CDR2 is YFSETQ in the germline V gene. In DNA, the CDR3 is TGCGCCAGCAGCTTGGGAATGAGTGAGCAGTTCTTC. It codes for CASSLGMSEQFF.

This clone was found a few times. The chain recombines TRBV23-1 with TRBJ2-7; D is undetermined. TRBV23-1 falls under the ORF class, with uncertain function. Trimming took 7 bases from V and 2 from J, leaving 15 bases between them. CDR3 length: 14 amino acids. The CDR3, as DNA: TGCGCCAGCACCCGACGGGTTCATGCCTACGAGCAGTACTTC. Translation: CASTRRVHAYEQYF.

The rearrangement joins TRBV28 to TRBJ1-2; TRBD1 matches at 8 bases. The CDR3 is 14 residues long. The germline V gene has CDR1 MDHEN and CDR2 SYDVKM. The V and J ends lost 8 bases and 5 bases, in that order; junction bases with no gene match: 10. As DNA, the CDR3 is TGTGCCAGCCTTATGTCAGGGGGCGCATATGGCTACACCTTC. Encoded protein: CASLMSGGAYGYTF.

This chain joins TRBV11-2 and TRBJ2-1, with D maybe TRBD1 (5 bases). This CDR3 has 11 amino acids. V was cut by 5 bases and J by 10 bases, with 9 bases left in between. Germline CDR1 is SGHAT and CDR2 is FQNNGV. The CDR3 DNA reads TGTGCCAGCAGCCAGAGGACAGAGCAGTTCTTC. Amino acids: CASSQRTEQFF.

The chain uses TRBV27 and TRBJ1-2; D is unclear. The CDR3 spans 12 residues. V was shortened by 6 bases and J by 2 bases, with 7 bases between the two germline ends. Germline V CDR1 and CDR2: MNHEY, SMNVEV (reference sequence). The CDR3 loop is CASRGGNYGYTF. The CDR3 DNA sequence: TGTGCCAGCAGGGGAGGAAACTATGGCTACACCTTC.

The genes are TRBV24-1 and TRBJ2-1, with 7 bases that match TRBD1. This CDR3 contains 14 residues. Germline CDR1 reads KGHDR; CDR2 reads SFDVKD. With 10 bases clipped from V and 8 bases from J, the junction kept 13 bases outside the gene matches. DNA of the CDR3: TGTGCCACTGCCCGACAGGGTGTGCTCGATGAGCAGTTCTTC. It yields the protein CATARQGVLDEQFF.

The gene calls are TRBV19 and TRBJ1-5; 10 bases are a match to TRBD1. The germline V gene encodes CDR1 LNHDA and CDR2 SQIVND (reference sequence). J was trimmed by 9 bases and V by 3 bases; bases with no gene match: 8. This CDR3 is built from 15 residues. This CDR3 reads CASSIYGTGDLPQHF. Here the CDR3 DNA reads TGTGCCAGTAGTATTTACGGGACAGGGGATTTGCCCCAGCATTTT.